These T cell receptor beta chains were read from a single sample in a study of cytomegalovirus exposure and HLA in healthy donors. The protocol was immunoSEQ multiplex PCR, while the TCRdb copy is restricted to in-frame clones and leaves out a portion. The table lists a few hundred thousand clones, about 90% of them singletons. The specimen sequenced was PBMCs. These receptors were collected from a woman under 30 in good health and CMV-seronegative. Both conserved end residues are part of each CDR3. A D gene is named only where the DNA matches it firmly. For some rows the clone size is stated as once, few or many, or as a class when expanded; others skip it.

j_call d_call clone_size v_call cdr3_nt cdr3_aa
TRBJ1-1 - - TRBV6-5 TGTGCCAGCAGGGGGGCAAGGAGCAACACTGAAGCTTTCTTT CASRGARSNTEAFF
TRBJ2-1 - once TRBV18 TGTGCCAGCTCACCACCCCAGGGGGGCTCCTACAATGAGCAGTTCTTC CASSPPQGGSYNEQFF
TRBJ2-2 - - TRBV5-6 TGTGCCAGCAGCTTGAGAGAAGGGGCCGGGGAGCTGTTTTTT CASSLREGAGELFF
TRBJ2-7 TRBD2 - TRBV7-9 TGTGCCAGCAGCTCAGGTCTAGCGGACTCCTACGAGCAGTACTTC CASSSGLADSYEQYF
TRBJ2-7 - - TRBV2 TGTGCCAGCGGGACAACCTACGAGCAGTACTTC CASGTTYEQYF
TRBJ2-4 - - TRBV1 TGCACCAGCAGCCAAGAGGGGGGACTAAAAAAAGAATTAGCCAAAAACATTCAGTACTTC CTSSQEGGLKKELAKNIQYF
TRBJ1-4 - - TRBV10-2 TGCGCCAGCAGTGGAGGTGGGGCAGACGAAAAACTGTTTTTT CASSGGGADEKLFF
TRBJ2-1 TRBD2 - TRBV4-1 TGCGCCAGCAGCCAAGGGACTAGCGGGAGTAATAATGAGCAGTTCTTC CASSQGTSGSNNEQFF
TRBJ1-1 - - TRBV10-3 TGTGCCATCAGTGGGGGACGGGGGGCCACTGAAGCTTTCTTT CAISGGRGATEAFF
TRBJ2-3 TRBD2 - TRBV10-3 TGTGCCATCATCGATAGCGGGAGTGCAGATACGCAGTATTTT CAIIDSGSADTQYF
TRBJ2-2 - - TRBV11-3 TGTGCCAGCAGCTTAGCGCAGGGCATGAGCACCGGGGAGCTGTTTTTT CASSLAQGMSTGELFF
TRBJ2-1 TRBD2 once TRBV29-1 TGCAGCGCCCGAGCGGGAGGGGTATACAATGAGCAGTTCTTC CSARAGGVYNEQFF
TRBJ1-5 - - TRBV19 TGTGCCAGTAGGGTACTGGGAGGGGAACATCAGCCCCAGCATTTT CASRVLGGEHQPQHF
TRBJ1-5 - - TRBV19 TGTGCCAGTAGTATGGGGCTTGGGGACAATCAGCCCCAGCATTTT CASSMGLGDNQPQHF
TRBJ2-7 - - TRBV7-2 TGTGCCAGCAGCCCAGGTCCGGGGTCCTACGAGCAGTACTTC CASSPGPGSYEQYF
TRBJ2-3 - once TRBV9 TGTGCCAGCAGCGTGAACGGTGCCACAGATACGCAGTATTTT CASSVNGATDTQYF
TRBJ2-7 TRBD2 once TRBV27 TGTGCCAGCAGAAGACTAGCGGGAGGCCGCTACGAGCAGTACTTC CASRRLAGGRYEQYF
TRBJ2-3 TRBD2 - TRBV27 TGTGCCAGCAGTCATGGGGGCCTAGCGGGAGGGGCAGATACGCAGTATTTT CASSHGGLAGGADTQYF
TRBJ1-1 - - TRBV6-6 TGTGCCAGCAGTTACAAGGGGGAGAGGGCTGAAGCTTTCTTT CASSYKGERAEAFF
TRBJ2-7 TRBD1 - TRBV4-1 TGCGCCAGCAGCCAGGAGAGGACAGGGCGAAACGAGCAGTACTTC CASSQERTGRNEQYF
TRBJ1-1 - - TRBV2 TGTGCCAGCAGTGCCGATGGAGCGGACACTGAAGCTTTCTTT CASSADGADTEAFF
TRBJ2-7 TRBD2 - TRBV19 TGTGCCAGTAGTGTGGGGACTAGGAGTAACTCCGAGCAGTACTTC CASSVGTRSNSEQYF
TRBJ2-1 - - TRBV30 TGTGCCTGGGGGGGAGGTGAGCAGTTCTTC CAWGGGEQFF
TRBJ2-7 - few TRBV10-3 TGTGCCATCAGTGAGTCGACGCAGGGTAACGAGCAGTACTTC CAISESTQGNEQYF
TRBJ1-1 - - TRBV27 TGTGCCAGCAGTCGGGGGACTGAAGCTTTCTTT CASSRGTEAFF
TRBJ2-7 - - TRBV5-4 TGTGCCAGCAGCGATCAGGGGATTTCCTACGAGCAGTACTTC CASSDQGISYEQYF
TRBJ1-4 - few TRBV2 TGTGCCAGCAGGGCAGGGGCTAATGAAAAACTGTTTTTT CASRAGANEKLFF
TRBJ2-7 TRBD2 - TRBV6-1 TGTGCCAGCAGTGCGACTAGCGGATCCTACGAGCAGTACTTC CASSATSGSYEQYF
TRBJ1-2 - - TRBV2 TGTGCCAGCAGTGAAGCGCTCGCGGGCAGAAACTATGGCTACACCTTC CASSEALAGRNYGYTF
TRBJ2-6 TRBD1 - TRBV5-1 TGCGCCAGCAGCTCCCCCGGGACAGGGGTGTCTGGGGCCAACGTCCTGACTTTC CASSSPGTGVSGANVLTF
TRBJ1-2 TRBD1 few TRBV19 TGTGCCAGTAGTATTGGTGCAGGGGGCTTCTTCGGTGGCTACACCTTC CASSIGAGGFFGGYTF
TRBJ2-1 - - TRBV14 TGTGCCAGCAGCCAAGTTGGGGGGTCGGGTACGAATGAGCAGTTCTTC CASSQVGGSGTNEQFF
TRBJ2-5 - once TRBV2 TGTGCCAGCAGTGACGGGAAGTCCCCCAAGACCCAGTACTTC CASSDGKSPKTQYF
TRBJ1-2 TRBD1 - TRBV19 TGTGCCAGTAGCCCGGACAGGGCCTATGGCTACACCTTC CASSPDRAYGYTF